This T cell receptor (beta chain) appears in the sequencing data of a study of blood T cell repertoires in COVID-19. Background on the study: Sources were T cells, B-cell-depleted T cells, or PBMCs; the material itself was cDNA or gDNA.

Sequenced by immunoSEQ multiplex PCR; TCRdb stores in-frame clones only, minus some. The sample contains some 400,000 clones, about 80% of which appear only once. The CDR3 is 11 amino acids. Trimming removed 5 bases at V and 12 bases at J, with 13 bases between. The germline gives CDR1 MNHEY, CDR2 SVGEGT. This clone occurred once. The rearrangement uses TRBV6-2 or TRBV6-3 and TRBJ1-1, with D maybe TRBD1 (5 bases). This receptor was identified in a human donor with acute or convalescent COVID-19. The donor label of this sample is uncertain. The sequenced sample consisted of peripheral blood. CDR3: CASSHGGETFF. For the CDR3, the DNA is TGTGCCAGCAGTCACGGGGGGGAAACTTTCTTT.